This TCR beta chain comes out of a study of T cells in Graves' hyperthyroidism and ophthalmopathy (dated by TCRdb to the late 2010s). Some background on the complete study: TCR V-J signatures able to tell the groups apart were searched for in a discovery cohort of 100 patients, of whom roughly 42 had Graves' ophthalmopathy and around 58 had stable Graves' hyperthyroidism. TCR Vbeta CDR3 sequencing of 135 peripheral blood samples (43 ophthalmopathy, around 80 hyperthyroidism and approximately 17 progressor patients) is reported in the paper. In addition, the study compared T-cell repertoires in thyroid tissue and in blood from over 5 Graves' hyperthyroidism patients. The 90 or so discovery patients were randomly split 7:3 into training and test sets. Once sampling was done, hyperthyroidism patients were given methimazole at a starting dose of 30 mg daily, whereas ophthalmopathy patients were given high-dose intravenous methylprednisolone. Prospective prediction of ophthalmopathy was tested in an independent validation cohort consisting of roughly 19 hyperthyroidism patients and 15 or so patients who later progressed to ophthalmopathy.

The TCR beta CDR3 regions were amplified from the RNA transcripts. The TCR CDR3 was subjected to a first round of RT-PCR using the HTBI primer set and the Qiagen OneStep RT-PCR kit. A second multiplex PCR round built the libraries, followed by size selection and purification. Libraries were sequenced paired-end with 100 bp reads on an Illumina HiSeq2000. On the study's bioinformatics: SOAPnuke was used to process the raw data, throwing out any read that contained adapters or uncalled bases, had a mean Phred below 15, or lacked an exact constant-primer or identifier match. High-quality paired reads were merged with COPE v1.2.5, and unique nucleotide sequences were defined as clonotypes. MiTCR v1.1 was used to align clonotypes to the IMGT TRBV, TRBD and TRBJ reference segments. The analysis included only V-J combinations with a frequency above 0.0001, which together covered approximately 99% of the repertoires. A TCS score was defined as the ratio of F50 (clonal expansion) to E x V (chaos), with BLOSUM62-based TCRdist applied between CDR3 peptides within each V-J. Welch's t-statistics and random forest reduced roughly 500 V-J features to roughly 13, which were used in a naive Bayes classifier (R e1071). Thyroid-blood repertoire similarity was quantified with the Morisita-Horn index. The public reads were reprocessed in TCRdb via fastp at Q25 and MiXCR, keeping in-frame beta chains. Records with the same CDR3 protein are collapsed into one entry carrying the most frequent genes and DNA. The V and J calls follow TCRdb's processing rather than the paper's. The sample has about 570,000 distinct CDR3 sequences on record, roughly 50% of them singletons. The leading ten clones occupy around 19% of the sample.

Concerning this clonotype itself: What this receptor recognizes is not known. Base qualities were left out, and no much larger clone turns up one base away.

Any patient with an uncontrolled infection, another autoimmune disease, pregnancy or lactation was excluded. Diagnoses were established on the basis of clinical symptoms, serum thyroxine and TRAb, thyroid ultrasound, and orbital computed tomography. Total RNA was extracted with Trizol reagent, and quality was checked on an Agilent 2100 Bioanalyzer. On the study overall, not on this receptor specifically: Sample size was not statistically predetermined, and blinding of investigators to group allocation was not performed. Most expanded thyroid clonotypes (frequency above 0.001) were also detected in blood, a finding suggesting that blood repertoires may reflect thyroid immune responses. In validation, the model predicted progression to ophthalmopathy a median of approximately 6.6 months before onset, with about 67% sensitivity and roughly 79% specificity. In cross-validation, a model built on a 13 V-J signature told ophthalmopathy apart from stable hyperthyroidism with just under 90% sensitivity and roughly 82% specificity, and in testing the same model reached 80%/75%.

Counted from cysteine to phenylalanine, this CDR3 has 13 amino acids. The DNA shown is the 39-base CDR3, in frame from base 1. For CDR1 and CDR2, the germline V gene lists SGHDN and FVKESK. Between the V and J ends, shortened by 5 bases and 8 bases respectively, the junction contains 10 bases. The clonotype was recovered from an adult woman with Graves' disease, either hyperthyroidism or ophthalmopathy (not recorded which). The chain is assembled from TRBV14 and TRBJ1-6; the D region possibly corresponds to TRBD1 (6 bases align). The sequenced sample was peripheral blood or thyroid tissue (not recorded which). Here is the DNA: TGTGCCAGCAGCGAAAACAGGGATTCACCCCTCCACTTT. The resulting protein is CASSENRDSPLHF. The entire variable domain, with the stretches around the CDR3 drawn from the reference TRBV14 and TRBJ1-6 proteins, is EAGVTQFPSHSVIEKGQTVTLRCDPISGHDNLYWYRRVMGKEIKFLLHFVKESKQDESGMPNNRFLAERTGGTYSTLKVQPAELEDSGVYFCASSENRDSPLHFGNGTRLTVT.